A single sample is the source of the 28 T cell receptor beta chains below, sequenced in a study of CD8+CD57+ T cells in acquired aplastic anemia (dated by TCRdb to between 2017 and 2018). Instrument on record: Illumina HiSeq 2000. TCR beta VDJ combination and CDR3 sequence profiling used genomic DNA as the template. TCRdb took the public reads, trimmed them with fastp at Q25, ran MiXCR for clone calling and kept in-frame beta chains. Every CDR3 protein is listed once, alongside the most common genes and DNA of its rows. The sample has roughly 150,000 distinct CDR3 sequences on record, roughly half of them singletons. 3.2% of the sample lies in the top ten. Expansion of CD8+CD57+ cells had been shown by flow cytometry in the patients chosen for sequencing. Sequences were obtained from sorted CD4+, CD8+, or CD8+CD57+ T cells (not recorded which) from PBMCs. These receptors all stem from a human donor with aplastic anemia.

J is TRBJ2-7 and V is TRBV5-1, with a possible D match to TRBD2 (5 bases). Germline V gene sequence: CDR1 SGHRS, CDR2 YFSETQ. Trimming cost V 0 bases and J 2 bases, with 6 bases left between them. This CDR3 has 13 residues. The CDR3 bases are TGCGCCAGCAGCTTGGAGCGGACCTACGAGCAGTACTTC. Protein sequence: CASSLERTYEQYF.

The V call is TRBV7-2, the J call TRBJ1-6; 7 nucleotides match TRBD1. V was clipped by 6 bases and J by 8 bases; unmatched bases: 1. CDR3 length: 12 amino acids. The germline CDR1 and CDR2 sequences are SGHTA and FQGNSA. The CDR3 spells CASSDRDSPLHF. Here the CDR3 DNA reads TGTGCCAGCAGTGACAGGGATTCACCCCTCCACTTT. Combining the CDR3 with reference TRBV7-2 and TRBJ1-6 gives the whole variable domain GAGVSQSPSNKVTEKGKDVELRCDPISGHTALYWYRQSLGQGLEFLIYFQGNSAPDKSGLPSDRFSAERTGGSVSTLTIQRTQQEDSAVYLCASSDRDSPLHFGNGTRLTVT.

The chain employs TRBV7-2 and TRBJ1-2; 7 bases are a match to TRBD1. V shed 3 bases and J 8 bases; nucleotides not matched to a gene: 6. CDR3 length: 13 amino acids. Germline V gives CDR1 SGHTA, CDR2 FQGNSA. The CDR3 spells CASSFQGVEGYTF. CDR3 in DNA: TGTGCCAGCAGCTTCCAGGGGGTGGAGGGCTACACCTTC.

This clonotype has at least ten counts. The gene calls are TRBV20-1 and TRBJ1-1; D is unclear. This CDR3 has 15 amino acids. Per the germline V gene, CDR1 is DFQATT and CDR2 is SNEGSKA (reference sequence). Trimming took off 0 bases at V and 0 bases at J, with 11 bases between the two ends. The CDR3 is CSARDGGKMNTEAFF. CDR3 coding DNA: TGCAGTGCTAGAGATGGTGGCAAAATGAACACTGAAGCTTTCTTT.

This rearrangement joins TRBV11-2 to TRBJ1-6; 9 positions match TRBD1. Germline CDR1 is SGHAT and CDR2 is FQNNGV. The trim removed 0 bases at V and 10 bases at J, leaving 4 bases unmatched. The CDR3 has 15 amino acids. The CDR3 protein is CASSLEQGAPSPLHF. CDR3 sequence (DNA): TGTGCCAGCAGCTTAGAACAGGGGGCGCCATCACCCCTCCACTTT.

There are many counts of this clonotype. V and J are TRBV14 and TRBJ2-1, with a possible D match to TRBD1 (5 bases). Trimming pared 1 base from V and 3 bases from J, leaving 16 bases between. The CDR3 extends over 17 amino acids. Germline V gene lookup returns CDR1 SGHDN and CDR2 FVKESK. CDR3 in amino acids: CASSQVRWSGIYNEQFF. The CDR3 DNA sequence: TGTGCCAGCAGCCAAGTTCGGTGGTCAGGGATCTACAATGAGCAGTTCTTC.

In this sample, this clonotype turned up once. Given a much more abundant clone one base away, this may be a read error. Since no conserved phenylalanine or tryptophan closes the CDR3, a read error is the likely cause. The chain combines TRBV9 with TRBJ2-7; 11 positions match TRBD1. The V gene end was trimmed by 4 bases and the J gene end by 6 bases; junction bases not matched to a gene: 6. The CDR3 sequence is 14 residues long. The V gene's germline CDR1 is SGDLS and CDR2 YYNGEE. The CDR3 DNA sequence: TGTGCCAGCAGCCAAAGGACAGGGGGCGGCGAGCAGTACTCC. It specifies CASSQRTGGGEQYS.

Points on this clonotype: A much larger clone differs by one base, so this may be a read error. The chain employs TRBV7-2 and TRBJ2-2; tentative D call: TRBD1 (6 bases). Germline V gives CDR1 SGHTA, CDR2 FQGNSA. The length of the CDR3 is 15 residues. The CDR3 is CASSLRTGNTGELLF. Here the CDR3 DNA reads TGTGCCAGCAGCTTACGTACAGGGAACACCGGGGAGCTGCTTTTT. The full variable domain, in which reference TRBV7-2 and TRBJ2-2 provide the parts outside the CDR3, is GAGVSQSPSNKVTEKGKDVELRCDPISGHTALYWYRQSLGQGLEFLIYFQGNSAPDKSGLPSDRFSAERTGGSVSTLTIQRTQQEDSAVYLCASSLRTGNTGELLFGEGSRLTVL.

To note about this clonotype: At one boundary the junction diverges from the germline segment, which might be a read error. This sequence joins TRBV29-1 and TRBJ2-7, with 8 bases matching TRBD1. The germline CDR1 and CDR2 sequences are SQVTM and ANQGSEA. The CDR3 runs to 15 residues. In DNA form, the CDR3 reads TGTGCCAGGAGGGGGAGGACAGGGAGCTCCTACGAGCAGTACTTC. Protein product: CARRGRTGSSYEQYF.

V is TRBV19 and J is TRBJ2-7; tentative D call: TRBD1 (6 bases). Between the trimmed V and J ends, which lost 4 bases and 1 base, there was a span of 14 bases. Germline values: CDR1 LNHDA, CDR2 SQIVND (reference sequence). The CDR3 runs to 15 residues. The CDR3 bases are TGTGCCAGTAGTACCCTTTACAGGGAGTCCTACGAGCAGTACTTC. Translation: CASSTLYRESYEQYF.

Many counts were recorded for this clonotype. The chain links TRBV6-1 to TRBJ2-5; D is uncertain. CDR3 length equals 13 residues. Germline values: CDR1 MNHNS, CDR2 SASEGT. V gave up 4 bases and J gave up 5 bases, with 11 bases separating them. CDR3 nucleotides: TGTGCCAGCAGTGCAGCACCTTCGGAGACCCAGTACTTC. This translates into CASSAAPSETQYF.

This clonotype was counted a few times. This rearrangement joins TRBV7-9 to TRBJ2-2; 10 bases match TRBD2. V shed 4 bases and J 2 bases; nucleotides not matched to a gene: 7. The CDR3 loop spans 17 amino acids. From germline, CDR1 is SEHNR and CDR2 FQNEAQ (reference sequence). The CDR3 nucleotides are TGTGCCAGCAGCTCTTTGAGCGGGAGGGCCAACACCGGGGAGCTGTTTTTT. It codes for CASSSLSGRANTGELFF.

The chain recombines TRBV19 with TRBJ1-5, with D hard to call. V shed 7 bases and J shed 6 bases, with 16 bases lying between them. CDR1 and CDR2 (germline): LNHDA, SQIVND (reference sequence). This CDR3 region has 14 residues. Written as DNA, the CDR3 is TGTGCCAGTAAAGGGAAGGGATCGGGTCAGCCCCAGCATTTT. Amino acid sequence: CASKGKGSGQPQHF.

This clonotype came up many times. This chain links TRBV12-3 or TRBV12-4 with TRBJ2-6; the D is unclear. The V end was cut by 7 bases, the J end by 2 bases, with 12 bases between. The CDR3 runs to 15 residues. The CDR3 loop is CASTFGETGANVLTF. In DNA, the CDR3 is TGTGCCAGCACCTTTGGGGAAACTGGGGCCAACGTCCTGACTTTC.

The rearrangement uses TRBV24-1 and TRBJ2-6, with D possibly being TRBD2 (7 bases). The CDR3 totals 15 residues. Looked up from germline, CDR1 is KGHDR and CDR2 is SFDVKD. Trimming removed 9 bases from V and 1 base from J, with 12 bases in between. This CDR3 reads CATAKGGSGANVLTF. The CDR3, as DNA: TGTGCCACCGCCAAGGGGGGGTCTGGGGCCAACGTCCTGACTTTC.

This chain links TRBV10-3 with TRBJ2-7, with D possibly TRBD1 on 6 matching bases. Looked up from germline, CDR1 is ENHRY and CDR2 is SYGVKD. CDR3 length: 15 amino acids. Trimming stripped 5 bases from V and 3 bases from J, with 17 bases between. In DNA, the CDR3 is TGTGCCATCAGTCCTGACGGGATAGGGGGCTACGAGCAGTACGTC. It yields the protein CAISPDGIGGYEQYV.

This clonotype occurred many times. The J gene is TRBJ1-2, the V gene TRBV2; no clear D. This CDR3 region has 14 residues. The ends were cut back, 3 bases at V and 1 base at J, with 9 bases in the middle. Looked up from germline, CDR1 is SNHLY and CDR2 is FYNNEI. The chain's CDR3 is CASSDGVLNYGYTF. In DNA form, the CDR3 reads TGTGCCAGCAGTGACGGGGTGCTTAACTATGGCTACACCTTC.

This clonotype was counted many times. The rearrangement links TRBV6-1 to TRBJ1-2; 9 nucleotides match TRBD1. Germline V gene lookup returns CDR1 MNHNS and CDR2 SASEGT. The CDR3 is 18 amino acids. V lost 6 bases and J lost 4; bases outside the gene matches: 18. CDR3: CASSQGGTGTFVGYGYTF. In DNA, the CDR3 is TGTGCCAGCAGCCAGGGCGGGACAGGGACCTTCGTAGGCTATGGCTACACCTTC.

This clonotype was seen ten or more times. This chain joins TRBV19 and TRBJ1-4; TRBD1 is a possible D gene (6 bases). Trimming stripped 3 bases from V and 3 bases from J, with 11 bases between. Germline V gene sequence: CDR1 LNHDA, CDR2 SQIVND (reference sequence). The CDR3 runs to 15 residues. The CDR3 DNA is TGTGCCAGTAGTATTTGGGGGGCAGCTAATGAAAAACTGTTTTTT. It yields the protein CASSIWGAANEKLFF.

This clonotype was detected only once. The V call is TRBV11-2, the J call TRBJ2-3; TRBD2 matches 10 bases. CDR3 length equals 17 residues. Germline V gene sequence: CDR1 SGHAT, CDR2 FQNNGV. V shed 7 bases, J shed 0 bases, and the junction held 10 bases outside the gene matches. For the CDR3, the DNA is TGTGCCAGCAACCTAAGGGCTAGCGGGGGTAGCACAGATACGCAGTATTTT. This codes for CASNLRASGGSTDTQYF.

The chain employs TRBV2 and TRBJ1-2; D is unresolved. This CDR3 comprises 15 residues. Germline loops: CDR1 SNHLY, CDR2 FYNNEI. V gave up 5 bases and J gave up 4 bases, with 17 bases separating them. The CDR3 DNA reads as TGTGCCAGCAGTCCAACCGCCGCAGCGTCCTATGGCTACACCTTC. Translating it yields CASSPTAAASYGYTF.

This clonotype has only a few counts. A read error is possible here, since a much larger clone lies one base away. The V gene is TRBV19, the J gene TRBJ2-3; TRBD1 is a possible D gene (5 bases). This CDR3 is built from 17 residues. Per germline, CDR1 LNHDA and CDR2 SQIVND (reference sequence). CDR3 DNA: TGTGCCAGTAGTCCCTCCCCCAGCCTGTGGGGCACAGGTACGCAGTATTTT. As protein: CASSPSPSLWGTGTQYF. The entire variable domain, with the rest obtained from reference TRBV19 and TRBJ2-3, is as follows: DGGITQSPKYLFRKEGQNVTLSCEQNLNHDAMYWYRQDPGQGLRLIYYSQIVNDFQKGDIAEGYSVSREKKESFPLTVTSAQKNPTAFYLCASSPSPSLWGTGTQYFGPGTRLTVL.

CDR3 sequence (DNA): TGTGCCAGCAGCGTAGGACAGATCTCGAACACTGAAGCTTTCTTT. Protein: CASSVGQISNTEAFF. This sequence joins TRBV9 and TRBJ1-1; tentatively, D is TRBD1 (5 bases). CDR3 size: 15 residues. V was clipped by 0 bases and J by 1 base, with 10 bases between them. Germline V gene sequence: CDR1 SGDLS, CDR2 YYNGEE.

CDR3 nucleotides: TGTGCCAGCAGCTTAGCGCGGACAACTGAAGCTTTCTTT. This codes for CASSLARTTEAFF. V gene TRBV7-2 combines with J gene TRBJ1-1; D possibly corresponds to TRBD1 (5 bases). CDR3 size: 13 residues. With 0 bases removed from V and 5 bases from J, the gap between germline ends came to 7 bases. Germline V gives CDR1 SGHTA, CDR2 FQGNSA.

V gene TRBV20-1 combines with J gene TRBJ2-5, with TRBD2 matching 16 bases. Germline V CDR1 and CDR2: DFQATT, SNEGSKA (reference sequence). The CDR3 spans 14 residues. After removal of 5 bases from V and 4 bases from J, the junction contained 1 base not matched to a gene. In nucleotides, the CDR3 is TGCAGTGCTGGGACTAGCGGGGGGGCAGAGACCCAGTACTTC. This gives the protein CSAGTSGGAETQYF.

CDR3 sequence: CSAKLAGTSTDTQYF. For the CDR3, the DNA is TGCAGTGCTAAACTAGCGGGGACTAGCACAGATACGCAGTATTTT. V and J are TRBV20-1 and TRBJ2-3, with 10 bases fitting TRBD2. V shed 4 bases, J shed 0 bases, and the junction held 4 bases outside the gene matches. This CDR3 comprises 15 residues. Germline CDR1 DFQATT, CDR2 SNEGSKA (reference sequence).

This clonotype was recorded at least ten times. The chain carries TRBV20-1 and TRBJ1-2; TRBD1 matches at 8 bases. The CDR3 runs to 13 residues. The V gene end was trimmed by 6 bases and the J gene end by 4 bases; junction bases not matched to a gene: 7. Germline V gene lookup returns CDR1 DFQATT and CDR2 SNEGSKA (reference sequence). CDR3 sequence reads: CSARQGPGYGYTF. CDR3 DNA: TGCAGTGCGCGACAGGGGCCGGGCTATGGCTACACCTTC.

This clonotype was detected once. V is TRBV7-2 and J is TRBJ1-2; TRBD1 is a possible D gene (5 bases). Per germline, CDR1 SGHTA and CDR2 FQGNSA. V was pared by 5 bases and J by 4 bases, with 11 bases between. CDR3 length: 13 amino acids. CDR3 bases: TGTGCCAGCAGCCCAGCAGGGCTCTATGGCTACACCTTC. It specifies CASSPAGLYGYTF.